This T cell receptor beta chain was documented in a study of shared clonotypes between healthy human individuals. Across the study: The cohort had two women and a few men, ages 18 to 49.

Clones were read by immunoSEQ multiplex PCR, and TCRdb kept only the in-frame ones, dropping some. Counted here are some 2.1 million clones, approximately 95% occurring once; the ten biggest clones make up roughly 0.13%. The authors divided CD4+ cells into CD45RA+ naive and CD45RA-negative memory subsets. The CDR3 is 15 residues long. The V segment lost 4 bases and the J segment 2 bases; nucleotides outside the gene matches: 5. Germline assignment: CDR1 SGHNT and CDR2 YYREEE (reference sequence). Whole-study results and caveats: Clonotype sharing among the donors was expected to vary with sequencing depth. The sole specimen, blood, was sampled, and tissue repertoires likely differ.

As concerns this clone: Its antigen is not identified. The identical CDR3 is also encoded by other nucleotide sequences in the sample.

This receptor was taken from a man aged 18-30 years in good health. The sequencing input was naive CD4+ T cells sorted from blood. Subset specified: CD45RA+ positively selected. The genes are TRBV5-4 and TRBJ1-2; 10 nucleotides align to TRBD1. DNA for the CDR3: TGTGCCAGCAGCCCGGGGGGACAGGGGAACTATGGCTACACCTTC. Residues: CASSPGGQGNYGYTF.